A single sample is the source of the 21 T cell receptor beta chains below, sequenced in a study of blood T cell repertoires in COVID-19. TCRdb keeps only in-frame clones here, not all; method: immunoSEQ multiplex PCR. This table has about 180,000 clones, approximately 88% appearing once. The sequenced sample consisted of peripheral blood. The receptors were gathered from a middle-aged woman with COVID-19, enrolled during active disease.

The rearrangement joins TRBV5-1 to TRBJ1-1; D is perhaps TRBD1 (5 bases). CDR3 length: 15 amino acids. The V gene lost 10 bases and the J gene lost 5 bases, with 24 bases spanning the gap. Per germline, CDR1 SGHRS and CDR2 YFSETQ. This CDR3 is CASHWGTTLETEAFF. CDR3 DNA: TGCGCCTCCCATTGGGGCACAACCTTGGAAACTGAAGCTTTCTTT.

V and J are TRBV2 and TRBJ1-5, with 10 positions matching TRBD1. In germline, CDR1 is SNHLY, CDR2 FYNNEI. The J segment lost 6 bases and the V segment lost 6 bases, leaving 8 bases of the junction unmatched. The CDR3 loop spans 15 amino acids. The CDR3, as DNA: TGTGCCAGCAGCGAGGGACAGGGGAGGGTTCAGCCCCAGCATTTT. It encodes CASSEGQGRVQPQHF.

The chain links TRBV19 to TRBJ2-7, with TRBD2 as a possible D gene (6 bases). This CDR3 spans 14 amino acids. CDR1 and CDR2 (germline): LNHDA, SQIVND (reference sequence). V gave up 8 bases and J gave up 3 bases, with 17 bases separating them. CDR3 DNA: TGTGCCAGTCGTACCCAGGAGGGGATCTACGAGCAGTACTTC. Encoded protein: CASRTQEGIYEQYF.

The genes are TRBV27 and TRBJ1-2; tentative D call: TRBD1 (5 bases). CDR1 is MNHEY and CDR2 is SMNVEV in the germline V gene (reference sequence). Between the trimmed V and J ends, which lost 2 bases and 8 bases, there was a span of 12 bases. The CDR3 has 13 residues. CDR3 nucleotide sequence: TGTGCCAGCAGTTTACGGTCAGGGAACGGCTACACCTTC. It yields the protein CASSLRSGNGYTF.

The CDR3 nucleotides read TGTGCCAGCAGTTTGACAGGGTTAAGTGTGCGTCCTGGCTACACCTTC. Translated: CASSLTGLSVRPGYTF. The rearrangement joins TRBV27 to TRBJ1-2, with 7 bases identical to TRBD1. Germline V gives CDR1 MNHEY, CDR2 SMNVEV (reference sequence). CDR3 size: 16 residues. V lost 3 bases to trimming and J lost 7 bases; unmatched junction nucleotides: 14.

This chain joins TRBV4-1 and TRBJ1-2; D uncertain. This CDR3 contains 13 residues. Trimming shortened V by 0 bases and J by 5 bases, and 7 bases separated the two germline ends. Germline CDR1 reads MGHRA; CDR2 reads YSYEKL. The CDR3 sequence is CASSQDPGYGYTF. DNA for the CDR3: TGCGCCAGCAGCCAAGATCCGGGGTATGGCTACACCTTC.

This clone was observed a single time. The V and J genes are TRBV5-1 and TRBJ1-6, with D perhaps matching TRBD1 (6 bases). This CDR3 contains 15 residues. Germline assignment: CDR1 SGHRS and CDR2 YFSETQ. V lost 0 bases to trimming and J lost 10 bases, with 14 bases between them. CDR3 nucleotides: TGCGCCAGCAGCTTGGAGGGACAAGGCGGCTCACCCCTCCACTTT. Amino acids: CASSLEGQGGSPLHF.

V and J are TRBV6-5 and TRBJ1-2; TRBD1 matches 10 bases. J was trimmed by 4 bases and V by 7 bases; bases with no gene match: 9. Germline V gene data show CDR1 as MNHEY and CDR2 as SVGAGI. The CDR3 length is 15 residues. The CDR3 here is CASTMDRGNSYGYTF. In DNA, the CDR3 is TGTGCCAGCACCATGGACAGGGGGAATTCCTATGGCTACACCTTC.

CDR3 nucleotide sequence: TGCAGCACCGACCAGGCCTTTAACACTGAAGCTTTCTTT. Translating gives CSTDQAFNTEAFF. V and J are TRBV29-1 and TRBJ1-1; D is unresolved. The CDR3 extends over 13 amino acids. Per the germline V gene, CDR1 is SQVTM and CDR2 is ANQGSEA. V was pared by 8 bases and J by 2 bases, with 15 bases between.

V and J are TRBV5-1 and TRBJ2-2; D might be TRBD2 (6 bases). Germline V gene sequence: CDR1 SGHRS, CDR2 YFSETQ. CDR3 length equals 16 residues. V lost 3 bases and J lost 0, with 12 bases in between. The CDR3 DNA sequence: TGCGCCAGCAGCTCGGGACTTCCCGCGAACACCGGGGAGCTGTTTTTT. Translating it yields CASSSGLPANTGELFF.

The CDR3 is CASSAGTMNTEAFF. The CDR3 nucleotides are TGCGCCAGCAGCGCCGGGACAATGAACACTGAAGCTTTCTTT. The chain is built from TRBV5-1 and TRBJ1-1; possibly TRBD1 for D (6 bases). The CDR3 consists of 14 residues. The germline gives CDR1 SGHRS, CDR2 YFSETQ. Trimming pared 4 bases from V and 0 bases from J, leaving 10 bases between.

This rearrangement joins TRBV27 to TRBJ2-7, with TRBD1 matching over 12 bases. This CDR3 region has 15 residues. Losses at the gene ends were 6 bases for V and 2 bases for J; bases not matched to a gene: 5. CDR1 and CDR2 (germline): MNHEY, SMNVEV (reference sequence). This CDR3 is CASRGDRGLTYEQYF. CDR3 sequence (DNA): TGTGCCAGCAGGGGGGACAGGGGGCTGACCTACGAGCAGTACTTC.

This CDR3 is CASGGANQPQHF. Written as DNA, the CDR3 is TGTGCCAGCGGGGGGGCTAATCAGCCCCAGCATTTT. The chain uses TRBV6-5 and TRBJ1-5, with a possible D match to TRBD1 (6 bases). Germline V gene lookup returns CDR1 MNHEY and CDR2 SVGAGI. The CDR3 totals 12 residues. V gave up 8 bases and J gave up 4 bases, with 9 bases separating them.

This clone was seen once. This chain's CDR3 is CASSLPGQYYEQYF. CDR3 DNA: TGTGCCAGTAGTCTGCCGGGACAGTACTACGAGCAGTACTTC. The chain recombines TRBV19 with TRBJ2-7; 7 bases agree with TRBD1. The germline gives CDR1 LNHDA, CDR2 SQIVND (reference sequence). CDR3 size: 14 residues. Trimming removed 5 bases from V and 3 bases from J; junction bases left unmatched: 7.

The CDR3: CASSPSQGRSEKLFF. The CDR3 region has the DNA TGTGCCAGCTCACCCTCACAGGGCCGGAGTGAAAAACTGTTTTTT. The genes are TRBV18 and TRBJ1-4, with D maybe TRBD1 (6 bases). The V gene lost 3 bases and the J gene lost 7 bases, with 15 bases spanning the gap. The germline gives CDR1 KGHSH, CDR2 LQKENI. The CDR3 contains 15 residues.

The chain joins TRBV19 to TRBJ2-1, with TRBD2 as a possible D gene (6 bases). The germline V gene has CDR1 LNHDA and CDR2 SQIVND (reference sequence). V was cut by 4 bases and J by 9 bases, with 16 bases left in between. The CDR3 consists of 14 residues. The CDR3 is CASSSGEFSGEQFF. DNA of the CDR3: TGTGCCAGTAGTAGCGGGGAGTTTTCGGGTGAGCAGTTCTTC.

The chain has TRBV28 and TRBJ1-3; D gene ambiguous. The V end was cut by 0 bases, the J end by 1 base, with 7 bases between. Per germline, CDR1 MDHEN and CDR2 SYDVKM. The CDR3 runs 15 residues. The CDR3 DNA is TGTGCCAGCAGTTTATGGGCAGGTTCTGGAAACACCATATATTTT. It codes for CASSLWAGSGNTIYF.

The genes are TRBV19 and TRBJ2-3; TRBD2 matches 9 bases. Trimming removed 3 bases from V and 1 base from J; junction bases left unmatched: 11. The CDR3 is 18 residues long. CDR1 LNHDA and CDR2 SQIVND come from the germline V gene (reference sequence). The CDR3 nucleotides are TGTGCCAGTAGTATGTGGCGGGAGGGCCTCGGGGGCACAGATACGCAGTATTTT. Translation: CASSMWREGLGGTDTQYF. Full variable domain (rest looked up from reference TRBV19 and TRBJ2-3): DGGITQSPKYLFRKEGQNVTLSCEQNLNHDAMYWYRQDPGQGLRLIYYSQIVNDFQKGDIAEGYSVSREKKESFPLTVTSAQKNPTAFYLCASSMWREGLGGTDTQYFGPGTRLTVL.

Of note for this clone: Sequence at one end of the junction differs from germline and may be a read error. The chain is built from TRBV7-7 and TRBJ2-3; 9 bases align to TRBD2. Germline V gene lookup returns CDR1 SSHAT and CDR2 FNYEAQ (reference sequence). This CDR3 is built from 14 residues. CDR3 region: CASSAGLAPDTQYF. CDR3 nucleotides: TGTGCTAGCAGCGCGGGACTAGCCCCAGATACGCAGTATTTT.

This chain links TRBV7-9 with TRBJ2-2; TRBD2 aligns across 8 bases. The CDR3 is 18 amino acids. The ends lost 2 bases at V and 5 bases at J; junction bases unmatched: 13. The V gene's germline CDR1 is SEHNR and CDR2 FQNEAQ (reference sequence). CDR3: CASSLKAAGGRPTGELFF. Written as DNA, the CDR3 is TGTGCCAGCAGCTTAAAGGCGGCGGGGGGCCGCCCGACCGGGGAGCTGTTTTTT.

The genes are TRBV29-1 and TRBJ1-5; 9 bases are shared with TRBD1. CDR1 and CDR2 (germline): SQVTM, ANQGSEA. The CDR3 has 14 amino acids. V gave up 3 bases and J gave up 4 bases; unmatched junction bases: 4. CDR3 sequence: CSVEDRGRNQPQHF. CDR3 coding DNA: TGCAGCGTTGAGGACAGGGGCCGAAATCAGCCCCAGCATTTT.